The clone carrying this TCR beta chain was picked up many times. What it binds is not known. The data were taken from a study of early T cells in non-severe SARS-CoV-2 infection. On the study more broadly: Sequencing of bulk RNA from unsorted whole blood was done, without chain pairing.

Study-wide results and limits: CD4 and private specificities were missed by VDJdb matching, which favored anti-spike CD8 responses.

The CDR3 spans 15 residues. V was cut by 1 base and J by 8 bases, with 17 bases left in between. CDR1 is LGHNA and CDR2 is YNFKEQ in the germline V gene. Molecules of cDNA were individually given unique molecular identifiers that were attached to them. A single record per CDR3 protein comes from TCRdb applying MiXCR to the 5' RACE reads. The sample lists 57,000 or so distinct CDR3 sequences; 5.5% to 6.5% were seen once. The source of this sequence is an adult who was a healthcare worker with PCR-confirmed SARS-CoV-2 infection or an uninfected control (not recorded which). Sequencing input: whole blood. The rearrangement uses TRBV4-2 and TRBJ1-2; D gene unclear. CDR3 residues: CASSQVAAASMGYTF. CDR3 sequence (DNA): TGTGCCAGCAGCCAAGTGGCAGCAGCTTCTATGGGCTACACCTTC.